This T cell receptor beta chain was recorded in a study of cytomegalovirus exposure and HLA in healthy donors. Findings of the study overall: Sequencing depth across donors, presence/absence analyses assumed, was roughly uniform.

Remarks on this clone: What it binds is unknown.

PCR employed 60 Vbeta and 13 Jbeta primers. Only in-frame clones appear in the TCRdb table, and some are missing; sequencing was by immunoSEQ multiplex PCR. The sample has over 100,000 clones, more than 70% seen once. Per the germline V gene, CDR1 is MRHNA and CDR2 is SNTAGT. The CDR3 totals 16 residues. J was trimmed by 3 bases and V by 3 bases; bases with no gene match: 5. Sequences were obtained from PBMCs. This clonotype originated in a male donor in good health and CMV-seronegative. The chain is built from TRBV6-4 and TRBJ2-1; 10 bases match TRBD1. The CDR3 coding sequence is TGTGCCAGCAGTGAGGGGACAGGGGAGGGCTACAATGAGCAGTTCTTC. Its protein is CASSEGTGEGYNEQFF.